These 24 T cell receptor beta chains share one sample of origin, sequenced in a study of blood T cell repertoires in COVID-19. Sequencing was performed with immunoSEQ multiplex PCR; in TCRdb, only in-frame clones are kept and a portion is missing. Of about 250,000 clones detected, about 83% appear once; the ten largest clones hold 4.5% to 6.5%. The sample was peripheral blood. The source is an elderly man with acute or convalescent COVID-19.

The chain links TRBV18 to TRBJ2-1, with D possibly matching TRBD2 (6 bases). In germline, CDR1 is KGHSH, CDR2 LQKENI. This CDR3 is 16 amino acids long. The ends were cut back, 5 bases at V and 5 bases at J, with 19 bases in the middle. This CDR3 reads CASSTTGSGSNNEQFF. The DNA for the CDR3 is TGTGCCAGCTCAACAACCGGGAGCGGCAGTAACAATGAGCAGTTCTTC.

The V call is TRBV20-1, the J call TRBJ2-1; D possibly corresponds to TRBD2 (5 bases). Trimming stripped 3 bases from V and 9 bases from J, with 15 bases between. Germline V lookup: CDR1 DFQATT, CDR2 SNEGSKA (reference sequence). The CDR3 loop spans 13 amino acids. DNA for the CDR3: TGCAGTGCTAGTCTTTGGAGGCCAGGTGAGCAGTTCTTC. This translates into CSASLWRPGEQFF.

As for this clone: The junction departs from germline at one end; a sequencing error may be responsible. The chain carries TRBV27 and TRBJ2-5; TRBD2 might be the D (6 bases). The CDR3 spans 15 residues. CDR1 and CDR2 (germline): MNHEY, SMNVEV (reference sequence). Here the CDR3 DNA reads TGTGCCAGCAGTTTAGAAAGGACTACTCAAGGGACCCAGTACTTC. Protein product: CASSLERTTQGTQYF.

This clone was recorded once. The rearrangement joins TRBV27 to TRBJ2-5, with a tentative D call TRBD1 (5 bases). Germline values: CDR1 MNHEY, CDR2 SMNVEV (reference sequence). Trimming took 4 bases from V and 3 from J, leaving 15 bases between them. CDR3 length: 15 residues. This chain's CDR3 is CASSSRQLMEETQYF. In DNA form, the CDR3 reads TGTGCCAGCAGTTCCCGACAGCTAATGGAAGAGACCCAGTACTTC.

CDR3 protein: CASSPSSGSSGEQYF. The CDR3 bases are TGTGCCAGCTCACCATCTAGCGGGAGTTCGGGTGAGCAGTACTTC. The chain carries TRBV18 and TRBJ2-7, with 10 bases identical to TRBD2. Germline CDR1 KGHSH, CDR2 LQKENI. V lost 2 bases, J lost 7 bases, and 8 bases stayed unmatched. The CDR3 extends over 15 amino acids. Combining the CDR3 with reference TRBV18 and TRBJ2-7 gives the whole variable domain NAGVMQNPRHLVRRRGQEARLRCSPMKGHSHVYWYRQLPEEGLKFMVYLQKENIIDESGMPKERFSAEFPKEGPSILRIQQVVRGDSAAYFCASSPSSGSSGEQYFGPGTRLTVT.

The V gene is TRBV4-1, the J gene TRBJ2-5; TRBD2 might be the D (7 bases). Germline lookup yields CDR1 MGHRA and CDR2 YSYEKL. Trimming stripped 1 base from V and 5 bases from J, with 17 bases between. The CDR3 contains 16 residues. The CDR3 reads CASSQGAGASVETQYF. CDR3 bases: TGCGCCAGCAGCCAAGGGGCGGGGGCCTCAGTCGAGACCCAGTACTTC.

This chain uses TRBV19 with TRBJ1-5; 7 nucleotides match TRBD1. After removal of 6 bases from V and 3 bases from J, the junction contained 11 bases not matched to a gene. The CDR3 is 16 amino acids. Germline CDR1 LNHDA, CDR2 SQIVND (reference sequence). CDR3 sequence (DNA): TGTGCCAGTAGGGGGACCGGGGACAGCCTCAATCAGCCCCAGCATTTT. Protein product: CASRGTGDSLNQPQHF.

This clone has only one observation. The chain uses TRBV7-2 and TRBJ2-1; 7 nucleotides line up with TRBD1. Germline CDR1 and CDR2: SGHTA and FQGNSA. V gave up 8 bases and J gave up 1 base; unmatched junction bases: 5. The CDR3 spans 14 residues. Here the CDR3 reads CASSGQVSYNEQFF. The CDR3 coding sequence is TGTGCCAGCTCCGGACAGGTATCCTACAATGAGCAGTTCTTC.

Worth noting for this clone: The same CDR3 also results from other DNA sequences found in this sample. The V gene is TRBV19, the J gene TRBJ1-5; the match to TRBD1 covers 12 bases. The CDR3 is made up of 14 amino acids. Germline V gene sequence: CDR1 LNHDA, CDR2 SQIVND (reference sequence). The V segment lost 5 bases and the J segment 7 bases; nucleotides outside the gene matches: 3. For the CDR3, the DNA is TGTGCCAGTAGTGGGACAGGGGGCCAGCAGCCCCAGCATTTT. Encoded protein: CASSGTGGQQPQHF. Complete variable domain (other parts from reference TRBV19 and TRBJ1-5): DGGITQSPKYLFRKEGQNVTLSCEQNLNHDAMYWYRQDPGQGLRLIYYSQIVNDFQKGDIAEGYSVSREKKESFPLTVTSAQKNPTAFYLCASSGTGGQQPQHFGDGTRLSIL.

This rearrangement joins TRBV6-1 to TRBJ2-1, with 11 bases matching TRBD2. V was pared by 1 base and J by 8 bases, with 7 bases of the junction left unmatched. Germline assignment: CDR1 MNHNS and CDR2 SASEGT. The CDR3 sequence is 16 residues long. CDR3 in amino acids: CASSEGVLAGAHEQFF. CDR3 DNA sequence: TGTGCCAGCAGTGAAGGGGTACTAGCGGGAGCGCATGAGCAGTTCTTC.

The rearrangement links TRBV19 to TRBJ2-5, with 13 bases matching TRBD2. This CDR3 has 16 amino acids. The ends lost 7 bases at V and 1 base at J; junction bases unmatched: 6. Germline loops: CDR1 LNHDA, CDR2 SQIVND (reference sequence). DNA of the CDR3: TGTGCCAGTATAATGAGGACTAGCGGGGGCCAAGAGACCCAGTACTTC. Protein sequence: CASIMRTSGGQETQYF.

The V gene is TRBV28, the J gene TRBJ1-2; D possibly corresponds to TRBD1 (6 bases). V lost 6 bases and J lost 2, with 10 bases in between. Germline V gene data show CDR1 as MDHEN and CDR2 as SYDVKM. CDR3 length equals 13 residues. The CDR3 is CASRTTGNYGYTF. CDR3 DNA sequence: TGTGCCAGCAGAACGACAGGAAACTATGGCTACACCTTC.

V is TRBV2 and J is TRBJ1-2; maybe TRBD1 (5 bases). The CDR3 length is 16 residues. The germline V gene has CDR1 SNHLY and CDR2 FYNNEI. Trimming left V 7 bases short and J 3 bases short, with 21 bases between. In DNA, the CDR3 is TGTGCCAGCACAATCGGGGGGACTACCGCGGACTATGGCTACACCTTC. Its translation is CASTIGGTTADYGYTF. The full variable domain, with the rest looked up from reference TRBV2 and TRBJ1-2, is EPEVTQTPSHQVTQMGQEVILRCVPISNHLYFYWYRQILGQKVEFLVSFYNNEISEKSEIFDDQFSVERPDGSNFTLKIRSTKLEDSAMYFCASTIGGTTADYGYTFGSGTRLTVV.

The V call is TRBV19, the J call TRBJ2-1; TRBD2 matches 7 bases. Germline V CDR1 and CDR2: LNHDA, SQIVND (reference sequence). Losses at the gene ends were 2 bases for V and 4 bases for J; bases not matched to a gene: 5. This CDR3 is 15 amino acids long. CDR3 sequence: CASSIQSGVYNEQFF. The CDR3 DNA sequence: TGTGCCAGTAGTATACAGAGCGGGGTGTACAATGAGCAGTTCTTC.

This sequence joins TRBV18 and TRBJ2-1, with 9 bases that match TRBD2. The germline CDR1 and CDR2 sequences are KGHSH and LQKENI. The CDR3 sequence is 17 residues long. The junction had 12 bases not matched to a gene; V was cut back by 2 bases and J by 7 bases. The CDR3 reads CASSPSASSGVGNEQFF. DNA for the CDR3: TGTGCCAGCTCACCATCCGCATCTAGCGGGGTCGGGAATGAGCAGTTCTTC.

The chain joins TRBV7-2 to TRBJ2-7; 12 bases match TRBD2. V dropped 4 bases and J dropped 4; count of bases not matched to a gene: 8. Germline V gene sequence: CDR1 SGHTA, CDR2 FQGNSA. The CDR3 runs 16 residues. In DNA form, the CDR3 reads TGTGCCAGCAGCTCCAGACTAGCGGGAGCTCTGTACGAGCAGTACTTC. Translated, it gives CASSSRLAGALYEQYF.

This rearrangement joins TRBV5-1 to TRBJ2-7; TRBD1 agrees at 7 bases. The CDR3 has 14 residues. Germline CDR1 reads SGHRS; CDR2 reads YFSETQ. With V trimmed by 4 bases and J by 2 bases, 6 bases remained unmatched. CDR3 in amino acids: CASSGTGVAYEQYF. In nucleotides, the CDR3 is TGCGCCAGCAGCGGAACAGGGGTAGCCTACGAGCAGTACTTC. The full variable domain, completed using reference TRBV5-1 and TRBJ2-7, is KAGVTQTPRYLIKTRGQQVTLSCSPISGHRSVSWYQQTPGQGLQFLFEYFSETQRNKGNFPGRFSGRQFSNSRSEMNVSTLELGDSALYLCASSGTGVAYEQYFGPGTRLTVT.

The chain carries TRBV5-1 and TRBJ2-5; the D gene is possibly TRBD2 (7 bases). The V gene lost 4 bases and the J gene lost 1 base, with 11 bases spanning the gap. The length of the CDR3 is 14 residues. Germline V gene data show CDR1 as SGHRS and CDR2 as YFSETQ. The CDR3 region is CASSIGGVQETQYF. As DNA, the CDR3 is TGCGCCAGCAGCATAGGGGGGGTCCAAGAGACCCAGTACTTC.

The CDR3 loop is CASSRNRVRTGELFF. The DNA of the CDR3 is TGTGCCAGCAGCCGGAACAGGGTACGGACCGGGGAGCTGTTTTTT. The chain uses TRBV3-1 (or the pseudogene TRBV3-2) and TRBJ2-2; D perhaps matches TRBD1 (6 bases). Germline values: CDR1 LGHDT, CDR2 YNNKEL (reference sequence). CDR3 length: 15 amino acids. V shed 4 bases and J shed 5 bases, with 14 bases lying between them.

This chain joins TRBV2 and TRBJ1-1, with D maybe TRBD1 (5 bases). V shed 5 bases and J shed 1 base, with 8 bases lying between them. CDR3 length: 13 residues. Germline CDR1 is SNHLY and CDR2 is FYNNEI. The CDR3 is CASSLGENTEAFF. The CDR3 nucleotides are TGTGCCAGCAGTCTAGGGGAGAACACTGAAGCTTTCTTT. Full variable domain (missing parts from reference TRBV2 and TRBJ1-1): EPEVTQTPSHQVTQMGQEVILRCVPISNHLYFYWYRQILGQKVEFLVSFYNNEISEKSEIFDDQFSVERPDGSNFTLKIRSTKLEDSAMYFCASSLGENTEAFFGQGTRLTVV.

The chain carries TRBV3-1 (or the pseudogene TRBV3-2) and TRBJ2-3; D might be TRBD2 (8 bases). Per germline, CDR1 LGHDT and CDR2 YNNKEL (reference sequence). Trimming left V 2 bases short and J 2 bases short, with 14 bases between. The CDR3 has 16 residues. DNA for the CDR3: TGTGCCAGCAGCCAAACGGGAGGGGGCGTCACAGATACGCAGTATTTT. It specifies CASSQTGGGVTDTQYF.

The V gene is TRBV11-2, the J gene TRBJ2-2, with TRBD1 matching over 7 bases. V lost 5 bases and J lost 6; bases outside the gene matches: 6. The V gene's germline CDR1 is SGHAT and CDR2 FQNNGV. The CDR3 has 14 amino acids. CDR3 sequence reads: CASSPRQGSGELFF. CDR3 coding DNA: TGTGCCAGCAGCCCCCGACAGGGATCCGGGGAGCTGTTTTTT.

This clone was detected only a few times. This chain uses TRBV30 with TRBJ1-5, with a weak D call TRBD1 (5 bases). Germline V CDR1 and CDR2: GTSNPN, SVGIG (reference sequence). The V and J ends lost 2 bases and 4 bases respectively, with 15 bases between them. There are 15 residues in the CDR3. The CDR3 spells CAWSSRVDGNQPQHF. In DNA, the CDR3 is TGTGCCTGGAGTAGCAGGGTGGATGGAAATCAGCCCCAGCATTTT.

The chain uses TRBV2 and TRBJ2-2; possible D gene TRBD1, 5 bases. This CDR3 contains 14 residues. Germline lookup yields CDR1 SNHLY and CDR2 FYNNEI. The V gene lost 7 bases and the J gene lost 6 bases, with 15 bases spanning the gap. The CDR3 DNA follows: TGTGCCAGCATAACAACAGGTAGCCCCGGGGAGCTGTTTTTT. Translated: CASITTGSPGELFF. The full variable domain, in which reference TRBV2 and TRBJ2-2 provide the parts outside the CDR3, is EPEVTQTPSHQVTQMGQEVILRCVPISNHLYFYWYRQILGQKVEFLVSFYNNEISEKSEIFDDQFSVERPDGSNFTLKIRSTKLEDSAMYFCASITTGSPGELFFGEGSRLTVL.